This T cell receptor (beta chain) was retrieved from a study of human T cells and chemical hapten exposure. For the library, individual cDNA molecules each received unique molecular identifiers. Per the original methods: Sample TCR counts, which ranged from roughly 23,224 to 750,000, had a median of roughly 100,000. TCRdb independently ran MiXCR on the RACE reads; one entry per CDR3 protein. TCRdb's processing, not the authors' own work, is the source of the V and J calls. The sample lists 150,000 to 200,000 distinct CDR3 sequences, about 14% occurring once. This clonotype was seen repeatedly, ten times or more. Time point given: patch test 1, 2 weeks after DPC sensitization. The treatment here: therapeutic diphenylcyclopropenone sensitization with weekly scalp DPC. Samples of blood were obtained prior to the application of each patch test. V lost 7 bases, J lost 7 bases, and 16 bases lay in between. Germline V gene lookup returns CDR1 SQVTM and CDR2 ANQGSEA. The CDR3 has 13 amino acids.

Sequencing used whole blood, obtained in connection with sensitization to the hapten diphenylcyclopropenone (DPC). This TCR came from a woman aged 25-40 years with alopecia areata. Some clones in this sample may be carry-over from other donors' samples. V and J are TRBV29-1 and TRBJ1-4; maybe TRBD1 (5 bases). DNA of the CDR3: TGCAGCGCTACTAAGGGGTTCGGTGAAAAACTGTTTTTT. It codes for CSATKGFGEKLFF.